This TCR beta chain stems from a study of shared clonotypes between healthy human individuals. Broader study findings: The study generally estimated greater richness for naive than memory subsets.

Researchers ran the assay at a deep level. TCRdb keeps only in-frame clones here, not all; method: immunoSEQ multiplex PCR. In the table there are more than 1.2 million clones, approximately 98.5% of which are singletons. Worth noting for this clone: Its antigen is unidentified.

The CDR3 is 13 amino acids. Germline-derived CDR1 and CDR2 are MDHEN and SYDVKM. Trimming took 9 bases from V and 4 from J; bases not matched to a gene: 6. Sequenced sample: naive CD4+ T cells sorted from blood. The subset denotes: CD45RA+ positively selected. The chain carries TRBV28 and TRBJ2-7, with 10 bases that match TRBD1. This TCR came from a young man in good health. The CDR3 loop is CARTGGAGYEQYF. In DNA, the CDR3 is TGTGCCAGGACAGGGGGCGCTGGGTACGAGCAGTACTTC.